Described below is a single T cell receptor beta chain sequence and its context. These data are taken from a study of shared clonotypes between healthy human individuals. Study-level information: Those who served as donors were a couple of women and three men between the ages of 18 and 49. CD8 memory received one plate per donor, CD8 naive two, CD4 memory three and CD4 naive three.

The CDR3 sequence is 15 residues long. The junction had 3 bases not matched to a gene; V was cut back by 2 bases and J by 2 bases. The germline CDR1 and CDR2 sequences are SGHTA and FQGNSA. The repertoire was sequenced with immunoSEQ multiplex PCR; TCRdb's copy has only in-frame clones and lacks some. This sample has some 500,000 clones; less than 96% occur once, and the top ten carry 0.055% to 0.075%. This sequence joins TRBV7-2 and TRBJ2-7, with 10 bases fitting TRBD2. The TCR comes from a woman under 40 in good health. Material: naive CD4+ T cells sorted from blood. Indicated subset: CD45RA+ positively selected. CDR3 protein: CASSLRTSGAYEQYF. DNA of the CDR3: TGTGCCAGCAGCTTACGGACTAGCGGCGCCTACGAGCAGTACTTC. Full variable domain (missing parts from reference TRBV7-2 and TRBJ2-7): GAGVSQSPSNKVTEKGKDVELRCDPISGHTALYWYRQSLGQGLEFLIYFQGNSAPDKSGLPSDRFSAERTGGSVSTLTIQRTQQEDSAVYLCASSLRTSGAYEQYFGPGTRLTVT.